Following are 4 T cell receptor beta chains from one sample sequenced in a study of blood T cell repertoires in COVID-19. Produced via immunoSEQ multiplex PCR; TCRdb's table is partial and in-frame only. Of about 100,000 clones in the sample, about 77% were seen once. Sequenced material: peripheral blood. Receptor source: a woman in her 70s with acute or convalescent COVID-19.

The chain employs TRBV9 and TRBJ1-2; 10 bases map to TRBD1. After removal of 4 bases from V and 8 bases from J, the junction contained 11 bases not matched to a gene. The CDR3 consists of 15 residues. Germline V gene lookup returns CDR1 SGDLS and CDR2 YYNGEE. CDR3 DNA: TGTGCCAGCAGCCCTCGCGGGGGGACAGGGGAAGGCTACACCTTC. Encoded protein: CASSPRGGTGEGYTF. Full variable domain (outside the CDR3, taken from reference TRBV9 and TRBJ1-2): DSGVTQTPKHLITATGQRVTLRCSPRSGDLSVYWYQQSLDQGLQFLIQYYNGEERAKGNILERFSAQQFPDLHSELNLSSLELGDSALYFCASSPRGGTGEGYTFGSGTRLTVV.

The V gene is TRBV27, the J gene TRBJ2-1; weak D call: TRBD2 (6 bases). CDR1 and CDR2 from the germline V gene are MNHEY and SMNVEV (reference sequence). CDR3 length: 13 amino acids. V gave up 4 bases and J gave up 6 bases, with 10 bases separating them. The CDR3 protein is CASSWGVPNEQFF. In nucleotides, the CDR3 is TGTGCCAGCAGTTGGGGGGTACCCAATGAGCAGTTCTTC.

The chain recombines TRBV7-2 with TRBJ1-1, with 9 bases that match TRBD1. The trim removed 4 bases at V and 3 bases at J, leaving 9 bases unmatched. CDR1 SGHTA and CDR2 FQGNSA come from the germline V gene. The CDR3 totals 16 residues. The CDR3 is CASSSRTGVLDTEAFF. The CDR3 DNA sequence: TGTGCCAGCAGCTCGCGGACAGGGGTTTTAGACACTGAAGCTTTCTTT.

The genes are TRBV6-5 and TRBJ1-5; D not resolved. CDR1 and CDR2 (germline): MNHEY, SVGAGI. The CDR3 consists of 13 residues. V dropped 8 bases and J dropped 4 bases, with 12 bases sitting between them. Here the CDR3 DNA reads TGTGCCAGCGGAGCGACGGGGAATCAGCCCCAGCATTTT. It specifies CASGATGNQPQHF.